The clone carrying this TCR beta chain was seen a few times. Its antigen is undetermined. This sample stems from a study of naive and memory T cell subsets. Two oligonucleotides, mixed equimolar, formed the beta constant-region primer covering TRBC1 and TRBC2. Four rounds of PCR amplified the ligated cDNA using nested alpha and beta constant-region primers plus SP2. TCRdb ran MiXCR on the UMI-ligation and nested PCR reads and lists one entry per CDR3 protein. Of more than 95,000 distinct CDR3 sequences listed, roughly 15% are singletons. Study observations and caveats: Clonotypes here are unpaired alpha or beta chain sequences. Possibly reflecting memory cells re-expressing CD45RA, a few larger clonotypes occurred in naive repertoires, especially CD8.

The ends lost 4 bases at V and 2 bases at J; junction bases unmatched: 3. The CDR3 extends over 15 amino acids. Germline CDR1 is MGHRA and CDR2 is YSYEKL. CD8 T cells were positively selected from what remained after CD4 positive selection. The chain couples TRBV4-1 to TRBJ2-7; TRBD2 aligns across 12 bases. The sequenced sample was naive CD8+ T cells from blood. This TCR came from a human donor in good health. CDR3 in DNA: TGCGCCAGCAGCCCAACTAGCGGGGGGACCTACGAGCAGTACTTC. Protein sequence: CASSPTSGGTYEQYF.